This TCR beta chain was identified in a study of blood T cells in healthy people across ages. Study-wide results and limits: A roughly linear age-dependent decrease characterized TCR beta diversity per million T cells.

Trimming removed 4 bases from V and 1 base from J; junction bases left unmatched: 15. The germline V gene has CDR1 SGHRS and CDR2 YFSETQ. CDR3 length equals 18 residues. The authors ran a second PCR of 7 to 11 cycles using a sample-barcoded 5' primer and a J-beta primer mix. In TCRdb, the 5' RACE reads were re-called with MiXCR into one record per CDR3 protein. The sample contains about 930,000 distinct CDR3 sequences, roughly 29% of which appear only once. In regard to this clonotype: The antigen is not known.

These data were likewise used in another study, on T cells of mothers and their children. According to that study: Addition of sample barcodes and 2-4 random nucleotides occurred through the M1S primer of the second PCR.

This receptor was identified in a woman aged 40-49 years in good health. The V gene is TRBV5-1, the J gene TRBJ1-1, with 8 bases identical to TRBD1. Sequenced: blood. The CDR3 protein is CASSRKFPRGTGNTEAFF. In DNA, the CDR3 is TGCGCCAGCAGCCGGAAATTCCCTCGGGGGACAGGGAACACTGAAGCTTTCTTT.